The next 21 T cell receptor beta chains were all read from a single sample in a study of cytomegalovirus exposure and HLA in healthy donors (dated by TCRdb to about 2017). Library prep was done by the immunoSEQ multiplex PCR assay. A mixture of 60 forward primers for TCR Vbeta segments and 13 reverse primers for TCR Jbeta segments was used in the multiplex PCR. TCRdb re-hosts the immuneACCESS table, in-frame sequences only. Its copies lack some clones; in the studies checked, an unresolved V gene accounts for under half of them, and the cause for the rest is not known. The sample table holds 120,000 or so clones, of which around 72% were seen once. The ten largest account for approximately 9.6% of the sample. The sequenced sample was PBMCs. The receptor source for this set is a woman aged 45-59 years in good health and CMV-seropositive.

This CDR3 is CASGLVLRGLASTDTQYF. For the CDR3, the DNA is TGTGCTAGTGGTTTGGTACTAAGAGGCCTAGCTAGCACAGATACGCAGTATTTT. V is TRBV12-5 and J is TRBJ2-3; TRBD2 is a possible D gene (5 bases). This CDR3 is built from 18 residues. V was trimmed by 0 bases and J by 0 bases, leaving 16 bases between them. CDR1 is LGHNT and CDR2 is FRNRAP in the germline V gene.

The chain links TRBV7-9 to TRBJ2-7; TRBD2 matches 13 bases. V lost 5 bases and J lost 2; bases outside the gene matches: 3. Germline V gives CDR1 SEHNR, CDR2 FQNEAQ (reference sequence). The CDR3 is 15 residues long. The chain's CDR3 is CASSGGLAGAYEQYF. The DNA of the CDR3 is TGTGCCAGCAGCGGCGGACTAGCGGGAGCCTACGAGCAGTACTTC.

The chain carries TRBV4-1 and TRBJ2-6, with TRBD2 identical over 8 bases. Germline CDR1 MGHRA, CDR2 YSYEKL. The V and J ends lost 0 bases and 5 bases, in that order; junction bases with no gene match: 3. The CDR3 is made up of 16 amino acids. This chain's CDR3 is CASSQDRGGRANVLTF. The CDR3, as DNA: TGCGCCAGCAGCCAAGATCGGGGGGGTAGGGCCAACGTCCTGACTTTC.

The rearrangement joins TRBV7-2 to TRBJ2-7; D call uncertain. The CDR3 runs to 11 residues. V lost 5 bases and J 4 bases, leaving 6 bases between the germline ends. Per the germline V gene, CDR1 is SGHTA and CDR2 is FQGNSA. The CDR3 here is CASSLLYEQYF. CDR3 nucleotide sequence: TGTGCCAGCAGCCTCCTTTACGAGCAGTACTTC.

The J gene is TRBJ2-7, the V gene TRBV7-3; the D gene is possibly TRBD1 (6 bases). CDR3 length: 14 amino acids. Germline CDR1 is SGHTA and CDR2 is FQGTGA. V was trimmed by 2 bases and J by 0 bases, leaving 8 bases between them. CDR3 loop: CASSLGGFSYEQYF. CDR3 in DNA: TGTGCCAGCAGCTTAGGGGGCTTCTCCTACGAGCAGTACTTC. The variable domain in full, with the rest retrieved from reference TRBV7-3 and TRBJ2-7, is GAGVSQTPSNKVTEKGKYVELRCDPISGHTALYWYRQSLGQGPEFLIYFQGTGAADDSGLPNDRFFAVRPEGSVSTLKIQRTERGDSAVYLCASSLGGFSYEQYFGPGTRLTVT.

J is TRBJ2-7 and V is TRBV28; D perhaps matches TRBD2 (6 bases). Germline CDR1 MDHEN, CDR2 SYDVKM. The CDR3 runs 13 residues. Trimming removed 3 bases at V and 4 bases at J, with 10 bases between. The CDR3 DNA sequence: TGTGCCAGCAGTTTTGGAGGGGTGTACGAGCAGTACTTC. Its translation: CASSFGGVYEQYF.

This chain uses TRBV4-3 with TRBJ1-1; D ambiguous. This CDR3 comprises 14 residues. V was clipped by 0 bases and J by 5 bases, with 10 bases between them. Germline-derived CDR1 and CDR2 are LGHNA and YSLEER. The CDR3 sequence is CASSQDPLRTEAFF. CDR3 DNA sequence: TGCGCCAGCAGCCAAGACCCCCTGAGGACTGAAGCTTTCTTT.

The rearrangement links TRBV6-6 to TRBJ1-3; maybe TRBD1 (5 bases). The CDR3 spans 15 residues. Germline values: CDR1 MNHNY, CDR2 SVGAGI (reference sequence). Deletions cut 2 bases from V and 3 bases from J, with 11 bases between. The CDR3 sequence is CASSYRRGVGNTIYF. The CDR3 DNA reads as TGTGCCAGCAGTTACAGGCGGGGGGTTGGAAACACCATATATTTT.

The chain has TRBV30 and TRBJ2-7; the D is unclear. Trimming removed 2 bases at V and 7 bases at J, with 12 bases between. The germline V gene has CDR1 GTSNPN and CDR2 SVGIG (reference sequence). This CDR3 contains 12 residues. The CDR3 spells CAWSLLSREQYF. Here the CDR3 DNA reads TGTGCCTGGAGTTTACTTTCGAGGGAGCAGTACTTC.

V gene TRBV5-5 combines with J gene TRBJ2-5; 7 bases agree with TRBD1. CDR1 and CDR2 (germline): SGHKS, YYEKEE (reference sequence). With 1 base clipped from V and 1 base from J, the junction kept 10 bases outside the gene matches. CDR3 length: 17 amino acids. The CDR3 DNA is TGTGCCAGCAGCTTGTCCTGGCAGGGGGTTCGCCAAGAGACCCAGTACTTC. It yields the protein CASSLSWQGVRQETQYF.

The chain joins TRBV7-8 to TRBJ1-2, with D possibly TRBD1 on 5 matching bases. The CDR3 extends over 14 amino acids. Germline assignment: CDR1 SGHVS and CDR2 FQNEAQ. The V end lost 7 bases, the J end lost 6 bases, and 18 bases lay between the germline ends. CDR3 region: CASTPRRDSHGYTF. In nucleotides, the CDR3 is TGTGCCAGCACCCCCCGCAGGGACTCCCATGGCTACACCTTC.

This chain uses TRBV10-3 with TRBJ1-1, with a possible D match to TRBD1 (6 bases). V shed 4 bases and J shed 5 bases, with 20 bases lying between them. The CDR3 has 16 amino acids. From germline, CDR1 is ENHRY and CDR2 SYGVKD. The CDR3 nucleotides are TGTGCCATCAGTGGATGGGCAACAGGGCCCTCGACTGAAGCTTTCTTT. The encoded protein is CAISGWATGPSTEAFF.

This clone was counted a few times. V usage is TRBV7-9 and J usage is TRBJ2-1, with D possibly matching TRBD1 (6 bases). Trimming took off 2 bases at V and 2 bases at J, with 10 bases between the two ends. Germline V gene lookup returns CDR1 SEHNR and CDR2 FQNEAQ (reference sequence). The CDR3 runs to 15 residues. The CDR3 loop reads CASSLTQGTYNEQFF. CDR3 coding DNA: TGTGCCAGCAGCTTAACACAGGGCACCTACAATGAGCAGTTCTTC.

The chain combines TRBV6-1 with TRBJ2-2, with D possibly being TRBD2 (6 bases). The germline V gene encodes CDR1 MNHNS and CDR2 SASEGT. The length of the CDR3 is 14 residues. Trimming took off 2 bases at V and 5 bases at J, with 9 bases between the two ends. CDR3 in DNA: TGTGCCAGCAGTGAACCCCGGGAGACCGGGGAGCTGTTTTTT. This codes for CASSEPRETGELFF.

The J gene is TRBJ1-2, the V gene TRBV20-1; 7 nucleotides line up with TRBD1. This CDR3 is built from 11 residues. Germline assignment: CDR1 DFQATT and CDR2 SNEGSKA (reference sequence). J gave up 3 bases and V 8 bases, and 3 bases lay outside the gene matches. CDR3 sequence: CSSTGDYGYTF. The CDR3 DNA reads as TGCAGTTCTACAGGGGACTATGGCTACACCTTC.

The chain carries TRBV4-1 and TRBJ2-4, with 8 bases fitting TRBD2. The germline V gene has CDR1 MGHRA and CDR2 YSYEKL. Trimming at V came to 4 bases and at J to 2 bases, leaving 7 bases not matched to a gene. CDR3 size: 16 residues. The CDR3 DNA is TGCGCCAGCAGCCGGGAAGCGGGAGAGACCAAAAACATTCAGTACTTC. This encodes CASSREAGETKNIQYF.

The gene calls are TRBV6-5 and TRBJ1-3, with TRBD1 matching 10 bases. Trimming cost V 9 bases and J 3 bases; bases outside gene matches: 8. This CDR3 is 15 amino acids long. Germline values: CDR1 MNHEY, CDR2 SVGAGI. The chain's CDR3 is CASRQGARFGNTIYF. In nucleotides, the CDR3 is TGTGCCAGTAGACAGGGGGCCCGGTTTGGAAACACCATATATTTT.

The J gene is TRBJ2-3, the V gene TRBV5-4; 10 bases are a match to TRBD2. This CDR3 region has 15 residues. The germline gives CDR1 SGHNT, CDR2 YYREEE (reference sequence). The J segment lost 1 base and the V segment lost 4 bases, leaving 3 bases of the junction unmatched. CDR3 protein: CASSRSGGRTDTQYF. CDR3 DNA sequence: TGTGCCAGCAGCCGTAGCGGGGGGCGCACAGATACGCAGTATTTT.

V and J are TRBV29-1 and TRBJ2-3, with TRBD2 identical over 7 bases. After removal of 1 base from V and 6 bases from J, the junction contained 7 bases not matched to a gene. CDR1 and CDR2 (germline): SQVTM, ANQGSEA. The CDR3 runs 14 residues. In DNA form, the CDR3 reads TGCAGCGTTGAAGTTCTCGCGGGAGTGGATACGCAGTATTTT. Amino acid sequence: CSVEVLAGVDTQYF.

This rearrangement joins TRBV5-1 to TRBJ2-2; D is undetermined. CDR1 and CDR2 from the germline V gene are SGHRS and YFSETQ. CDR3 length: 13 amino acids. V lost 2 bases and J 4 bases, leaving 6 bases between the germline ends. The chain's CDR3 is CASSFTTTGELFF. The CDR3 DNA sequence: TGCGCCAGCAGCTTTACAACCACCGGGGAGCTGTTTTTT.

V is TRBV18 and J is TRBJ1-5; 7 bases map to TRBD1. Trimming removed 4 bases from V and 7 bases from J; junction bases left unmatched: 7. Per the germline V gene, CDR1 is KGHSH and CDR2 is LQKENI. The CDR3 is 14 amino acids. The chain's CDR3 is CASSLDRVWQPQHF. In nucleotides, the CDR3 is TGTGCCAGCTCACTAGACAGGGTCTGGCAGCCCCAGCATTTT.